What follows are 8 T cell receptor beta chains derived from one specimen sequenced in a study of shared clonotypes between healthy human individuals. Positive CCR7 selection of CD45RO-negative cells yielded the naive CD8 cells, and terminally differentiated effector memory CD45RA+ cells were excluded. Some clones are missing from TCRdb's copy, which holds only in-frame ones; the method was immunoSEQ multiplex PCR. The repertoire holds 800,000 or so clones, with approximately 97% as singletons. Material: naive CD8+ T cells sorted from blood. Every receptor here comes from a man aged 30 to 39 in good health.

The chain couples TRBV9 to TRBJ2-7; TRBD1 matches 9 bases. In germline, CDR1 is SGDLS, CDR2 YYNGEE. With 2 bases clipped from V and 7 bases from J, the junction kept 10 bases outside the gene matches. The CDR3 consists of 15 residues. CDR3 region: CASSVRDRESEEQYF. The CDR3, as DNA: TGTGCCAGCAGCGTTCGGGACAGGGAGTCGGAGGAGCAGTACTTC.

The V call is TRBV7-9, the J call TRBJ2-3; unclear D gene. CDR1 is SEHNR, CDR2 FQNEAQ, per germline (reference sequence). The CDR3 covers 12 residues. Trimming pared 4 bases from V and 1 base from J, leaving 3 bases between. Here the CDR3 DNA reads TGTGCCAGCAGCTGGGGCACAGATACGCAGTATTTT. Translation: CASSWGTDTQYF.

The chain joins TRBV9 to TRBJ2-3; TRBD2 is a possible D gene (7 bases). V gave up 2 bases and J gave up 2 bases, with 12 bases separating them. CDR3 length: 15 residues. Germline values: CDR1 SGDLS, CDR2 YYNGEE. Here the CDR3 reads CASSVGGGATDTQYF. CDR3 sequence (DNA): TGTGCCAGCAGCGTTGGTGGGGGGGCCACAGATACGCAGTATTTT.

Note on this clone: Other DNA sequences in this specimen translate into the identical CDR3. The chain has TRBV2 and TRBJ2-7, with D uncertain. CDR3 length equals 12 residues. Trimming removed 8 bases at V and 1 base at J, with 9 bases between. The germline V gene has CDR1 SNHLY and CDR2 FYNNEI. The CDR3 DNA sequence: TGTGCCAGCGTCGGCGGATCCTACGAGCAGTACTTC. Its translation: CASVGGSYEQYF.

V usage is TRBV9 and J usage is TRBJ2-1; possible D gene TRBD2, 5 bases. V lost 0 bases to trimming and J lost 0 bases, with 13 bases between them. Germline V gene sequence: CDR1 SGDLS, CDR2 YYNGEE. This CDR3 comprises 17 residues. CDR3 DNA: TGTGCCAGCAGCGTAGGGGGTAGCGTGAGCTCCTACAATGAGCAGTTCTTC. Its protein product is CASSVGGSVSSYNEQFF.

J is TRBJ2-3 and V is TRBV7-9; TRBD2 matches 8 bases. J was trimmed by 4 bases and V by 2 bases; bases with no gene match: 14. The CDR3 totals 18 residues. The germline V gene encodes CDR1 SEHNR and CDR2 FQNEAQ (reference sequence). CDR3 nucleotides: TGTGCCAGCAGCTTATTGACTGGCGGGAGGATCTGGGCAGATACGCAGTATTTT. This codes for CASSLLTGGRIWADTQYF.

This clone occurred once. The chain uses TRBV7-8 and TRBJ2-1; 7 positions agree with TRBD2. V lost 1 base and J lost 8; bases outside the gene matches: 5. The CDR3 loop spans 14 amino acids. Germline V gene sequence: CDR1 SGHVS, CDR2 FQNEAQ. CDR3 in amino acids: CASSLVGGSYEQFF. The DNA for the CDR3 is TGTGCCAGCAGCTTAGTTGGCGGGAGTTATGAGCAGTTCTTC.

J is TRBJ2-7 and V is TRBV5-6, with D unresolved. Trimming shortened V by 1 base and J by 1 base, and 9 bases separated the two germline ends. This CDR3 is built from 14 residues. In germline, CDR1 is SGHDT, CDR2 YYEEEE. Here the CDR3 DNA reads TGTGCCAGCAGCTTGAAGGTCGGATCCTACGAGCAGTACTTC. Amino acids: CASSLKVGSYEQYF. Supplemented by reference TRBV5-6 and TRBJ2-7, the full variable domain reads DAGVTQSPTHLIKTRGQQVTLRCSPKSGHDTVSWYQQALGQGPQFIFQYYEEEERQRGNFPDRFSGHQFPNYSSELNVNALLLGDSALYLCASSLKVGSYEQYFGPGTRLTVT.